The 20 T cell receptor beta chains in this list originate from one sample, sequenced in a study of T-cell memory formation after mild COVID-19. MiXCR, run by TCRdb on the 5' RACE reads, gives a single entry per CDR3 protein. Among tens of thousands of distinct CDR3 sequences listed, approximately 13% were seen once. The source material was PBMCs or a T cell subset sorted from them (not recorded which). These receptors came from an adult woman who had mild COVID-19 (a few samples of this study predate the infection). Cell type and time point are not known.

This clonotype was observed a handful of times. CDR3 sequence (DNA): TGTGCCAGCAGCTCCTCTAGCGGACTGAACACCGGGGAGCTGTTTTTT. Translated, it gives CASSSSSGLNTGELFF. The rearrangement uses TRBV27 and TRBJ2-2; 7 bases are a match to TRBD2. This CDR3 has 16 amino acids. Germline-derived CDR1 and CDR2 are MNHEY and SMNVEV (reference sequence). Unmatched junction bases numbered 8, after V lost 6 bases and J lost 1 base.

This clonotype was observed at least ten times. The DNA of the CDR3 is TGCGCCAGCAGCCCGGACAGGGCAACCGGGGAGCTGTTTTTT. Residues: CASSPDRATGELFF. V gene TRBV4-1 combines with J gene TRBJ2-2; 8 nucleotides align to TRBD1. The V gene end was trimmed by 4 bases and the J gene end by 5 bases; junction bases not matched to a gene: 3. Germline V CDR1 and CDR2: MGHRA, YSYEKL. The CDR3 extends over 14 amino acids.

This clonotype showed up just a few times. This chain links TRBV12-3 or TRBV12-4 with TRBJ2-7; TRBD2 might be the D (6 bases). V shed 1 base and J shed 5 bases, with 6 bases lying between them. The CDR3 runs to 12 residues. The CDR3, as DNA: TGTGCCAGCAGTTTAGGGGGGGACGAGCAGTACTTC. It translates to CASSLGGDEQYF.

The chain employs TRBV9 and TRBJ1-3; the D is unclear. With 4 bases removed from V and 2 bases from J, the gap between germline ends came to 4 bases. There are 12 residues in the CDR3. Germline CDR1 reads SGDLS; CDR2 reads YYNGEE. CDR3: CASSPTGNTIYF. CDR3 coding DNA: TGTGCCAGCAGCCCAACTGGAAACACCATATATTTT.

This clonotype was counted a few times. The genes are TRBV30 and TRBJ2-7, with a possible D match to TRBD1 (6 bases). This CDR3 comprises 13 residues. Deletions cut 0 bases from V and 6 bases from J, with 12 bases between. From germline, CDR1 is GTSNPN and CDR2 SVGIG (reference sequence). CDR3 DNA: TGTGCCTGGAGTGTAGGACAGTCGGGCGAGCAGTACTTC. Translated, it gives CAWSVGQSGEQYF.

The chain joins TRBV3-1 to TRBJ2-3; D gene unclear. Per the germline V gene, CDR1 is LGHDT and CDR2 is YNNKEL (reference sequence). Trimming cost V 0 bases and J 0 bases, with 4 bases left between them. The CDR3 loop spans 14 amino acids. CDR3 region: CASSQDPSTDTQYF. The CDR3 nucleotides read TGTGCCAGCAGCCAAGATCCAAGCACAGATACGCAGTATTTT.

The chain links TRBV7-6 to TRBJ2-2; 11 bases line up with TRBD2. The CDR3 has 16 residues. Germline V gene sequence: CDR1 SGHVS, CDR2 FNYEAQ. After removal of 8 bases from V and 3 bases from J, the junction contained 8 bases not matched to a gene. The CDR3 DNA is TGTGCCAGCTCTCCGACTAGCGGGGTTTACACCGGGGAGCTGTTTTTT. Its translation is CASSPTSGVYTGELFF.

This clonotype was seen ten or more times. This rearrangement joins TRBV5-1 to TRBJ2-3; D is uncertain. Trimming pared 0 bases from V and 2 bases from J, leaving 10 bases between. The V gene's germline CDR1 is SGHRS and CDR2 YFSETQ. The CDR3 is made up of 15 amino acids. Written as DNA, the CDR3 is TGCGCCAGCAGCTTGGTACTCGACCTCACAGATACGCAGTATTTT. It specifies CASSLVLDLTDTQYF.

This clonotype turned up a few times. The V gene is TRBV29-1, the J gene TRBJ2-3; the D is unclear. Per the germline V gene, CDR1 is SQVTM and CDR2 is ANQGSEA. The CDR3 contains 13 residues. V lost 4 bases, J lost 1 base, and 9 bases lay in between. The CDR3 bases are TGCAGCGTTGTACCAACAGGCACAGATACGCAGTATTTT. Encoded protein: CSVVPTGTDTQYF.

This chain links TRBV6-5 with TRBJ2-7; tentative D call: TRBD1 (5 bases). The length of the CDR3 is 13 residues. Trimming shortened V by 7 bases and J by 3 bases, and 13 bases separated the two germline ends. The germline V gene has CDR1 MNHEY and CDR2 SVGAGI. The CDR3 DNA follows: TGTGCCAGCAAGGCAGGGTACCGCTACGAGCAGTACTTC. This sequence encodes CASKAGYRYEQYF.

The chain links TRBV4-1 to TRBJ2-7; the D gene is possibly TRBD1 (5 bases). This CDR3 is 15 amino acids long. The germline CDR1 and CDR2 sequences are MGHRA and YSYEKL. Trimming stripped 0 bases from V and 1 base from J, with 10 bases between. The CDR3 is CASSQDTGRSYEQYF. DNA of the CDR3: TGCGCCAGCAGCCAAGATACAGGCCGGTCCTACGAGCAGTACTTC.

The chain joins TRBV5-1 to TRBJ2-7; 16 nucleotides agree with TRBD2. Trimming took 5 bases from V and 7 from J; bases not matched to a gene: 18. Germline assignment: CDR1 SGHRS and CDR2 YFSETQ. The CDR3 runs to 19 residues. The CDR3 reads CASRLDPGLAGGPPREQYF. The CDR3 coding sequence is TGCGCCAGCAGACTGGATCCGGGACTAGCGGGAGGGCCACCTCGGGAGCAGTACTTC.

This clonotype was seen only a few times. The chain has TRBV7-8 and TRBJ2-7; 7 bases fit TRBD1. The CDR3 consists of 15 residues. The V gene end was trimmed by 6 bases and the J gene end by 0 bases; junction bases not matched to a gene: 8. CDR1 and CDR2 (germline): SGHVS, FQNEAQ. DNA of the CDR3: TGTGCCAGCAGTCCCGAGGACAGGAGCTCCTACGAGCAGTACTTC. Amino acid sequence: CASSPEDRSSYEQYF.

Only a few counts were recorded for this clonotype. The chain joins TRBV29-1 to TRBJ1-1; D is unclear. The germline gives CDR1 SQVTM, CDR2 ANQGSEA. V was cut by 4 bases and J by 1 base, with 7 bases left in between. This CDR3 spans 12 amino acids. Here the CDR3 DNA reads TGCAGCGTTGGGAAGGAGAACACTGAAGCTTTCTTT. This sequence encodes CSVGKENTEAFF. The full variable domain, in which reference TRBV29-1 and TRBJ1-1 provide the parts outside the CDR3, is SAVISQKPSRDICQRGTSLTIQCQVDSQVTMMFWYRQQPGQSLTLIATANQGSEATYESGFVIDKFPISRPNLTFSTLTVSNMSPEDSSIYLCSVGKENTEAFFGQGTRLTVV.

This clonotype was seen more than once but under ten times. The J gene is TRBJ2-7, the V gene TRBV12-3 or TRBV12-4, with D maybe TRBD1 (6 bases). V was shortened by 3 bases and J by 0 bases, with 12 bases between the two germline ends. The CDR3 totals 15 residues. As DNA, the CDR3 is TGTGCCAGCAGTTTGGGGGCCACCAGCTCCTACGAGCAGTACTTC. Translation: CASSLGATSSYEQYF.

The CDR3, as DNA: TGCAGCGCTACTGGACAGAGCCTCTACGAGCAGTACTTC. This codes for CSATGQSLYEQYF. The chain uses TRBV29-1 and TRBJ2-7; TRBD1 is a possible D gene (6 bases). Per the germline V gene, CDR1 is SQVTM and CDR2 is ANQGSEA. Deletions cut 7 bases from V and 3 bases from J, with 16 bases between. The CDR3 has 13 amino acids.

This rearrangement joins TRBV7-3 to TRBJ2-7; TRBD1 aligns across 9 bases. Germline V CDR1 and CDR2: SGHTA, FQGTGA. The CDR3 is made up of 13 amino acids. Trimming took 8 bases from V and 5 from J; bases not matched to a gene: 7. Here the CDR3 DNA reads TGTGCCAGCTCACCGGGACAGGGCCACGAGCAGTACTTC. Protein product: CASSPGQGHEQYF. The complete variable domain, with remaining parts taken from reference TRBV7-3 and TRBJ2-7, reads GAGVSQTPSNKVTEKGKYVELRCDPISGHTALYWYRQSLGQGPEFLIYFQGTGAADDSGLPNDRFFAVRPEGSVSTLKIQRTERGDSAVYLCASSPGQGHEQYFGPGTRLTVT.

The chain recombines TRBV6-2 or TRBV6-3 with TRBJ2-1, with 9 bases fitting TRBD2. The germline CDR1 and CDR2 sequences are MNHEY and SVGEGT. J gave up 4 bases and V 2 bases, and 6 bases lay outside the gene matches. The CDR3 covers 16 residues. The CDR3 nucleotides are TGTGCCAGCAGTTACGGCATAGCGGGAGTTTACAATGAGCAGTTCTTC. This codes for CASSYGIAGVYNEQFF.

For the CDR3, the DNA is TGCGCCAGCAGCCAAGGACAGCCCAACACTGAAGCTTTCTTT. Translating gives CASSQGQPNTEAFF. The chain joins TRBV4-3 to TRBJ1-1; a possible D gene is TRBD1 (5 bases). Trimming pared 1 base from V and 2 bases from J, leaving 8 bases between. The CDR3 loop spans 14 amino acids. Germline CDR1 LGHNA, CDR2 YSLEER.

V gene TRBV4-1 combines with J gene TRBJ2-1; TRBD1 aligns across 11 bases. The CDR3 extends over 17 amino acids. The V and J ends lost 1 base and 2 bases, in that order; junction bases with no gene match: 4. Germline lookup yields CDR1 MGHRA and CDR2 YSYEKL. The CDR3 DNA sequence: TGCGCCAGCAGCCAAGTCCCGGGACAGGGGGCCTACAATGAGCAGTTCTTC. Translating gives CASSQVPGQGAYNEQFF.